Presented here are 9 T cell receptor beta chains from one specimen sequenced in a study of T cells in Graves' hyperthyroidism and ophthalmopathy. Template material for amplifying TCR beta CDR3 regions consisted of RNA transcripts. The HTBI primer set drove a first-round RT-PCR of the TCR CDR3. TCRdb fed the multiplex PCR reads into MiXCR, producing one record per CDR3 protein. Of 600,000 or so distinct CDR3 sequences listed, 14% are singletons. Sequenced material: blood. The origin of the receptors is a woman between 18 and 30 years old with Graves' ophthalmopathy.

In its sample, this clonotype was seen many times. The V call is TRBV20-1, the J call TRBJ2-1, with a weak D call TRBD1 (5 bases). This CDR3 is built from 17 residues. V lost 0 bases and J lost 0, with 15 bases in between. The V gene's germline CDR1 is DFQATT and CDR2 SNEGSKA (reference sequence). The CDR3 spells CSARDQRQPSSYNEQFF. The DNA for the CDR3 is TGCAGTGCTAGAGATCAGAGACAGCCGAGCTCCTACAATGAGCAGTTCTTC.

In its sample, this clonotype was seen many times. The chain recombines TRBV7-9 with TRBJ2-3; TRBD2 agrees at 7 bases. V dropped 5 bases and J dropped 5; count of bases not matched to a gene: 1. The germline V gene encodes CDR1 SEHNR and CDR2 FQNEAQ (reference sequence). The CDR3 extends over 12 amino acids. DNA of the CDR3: TGTGCCAGCAGCCGCGGGAGAGATACGCAGTATTTT. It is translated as CASSRGRDTQYF.

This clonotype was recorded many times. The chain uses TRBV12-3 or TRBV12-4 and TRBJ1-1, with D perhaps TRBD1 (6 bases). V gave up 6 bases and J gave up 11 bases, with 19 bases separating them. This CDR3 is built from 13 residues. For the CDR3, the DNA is TGTGCCAGCAGACAGGGACCGCTCTTCTGGGCTTTCTTT. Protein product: CASRQGPLFWAFF.

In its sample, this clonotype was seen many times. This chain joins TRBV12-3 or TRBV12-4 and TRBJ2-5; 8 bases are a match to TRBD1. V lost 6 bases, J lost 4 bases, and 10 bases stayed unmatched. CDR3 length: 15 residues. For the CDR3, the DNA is TGTGCCAGCAGCCTAGACAGGGGTCAAGGAGAGACCCAGTACTTC. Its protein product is CASSLDRGQGETQYF.

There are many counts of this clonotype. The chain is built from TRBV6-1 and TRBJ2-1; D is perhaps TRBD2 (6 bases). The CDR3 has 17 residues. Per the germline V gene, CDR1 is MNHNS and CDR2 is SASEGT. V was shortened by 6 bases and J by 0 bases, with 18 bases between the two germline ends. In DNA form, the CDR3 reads TGTGCCAGCAGCACGCGGGACTCGACAAGCTCCTACAATGAGCAGTTCTTC. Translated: CASSTRDSTSSYNEQFF.

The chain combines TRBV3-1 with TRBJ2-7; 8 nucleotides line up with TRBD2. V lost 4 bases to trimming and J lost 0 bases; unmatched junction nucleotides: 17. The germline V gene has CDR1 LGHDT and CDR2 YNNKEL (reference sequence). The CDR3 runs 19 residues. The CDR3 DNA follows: TGTGCCAGCAGCCCATCTGGCAGCGGGAGTGCCAGGAGCTCCTACGAGCAGTACTTC. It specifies CASSPSGSGSARSSYEQYF.

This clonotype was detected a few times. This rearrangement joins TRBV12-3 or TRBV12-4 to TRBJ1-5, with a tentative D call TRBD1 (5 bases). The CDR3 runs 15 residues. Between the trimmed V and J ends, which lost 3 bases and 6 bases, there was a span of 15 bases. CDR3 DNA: TGTGCCAGCAGTTTGTCGGGGGGAAACAGTCAGCCCCAGCATTTT. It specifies CASSLSGGNSQPQHF.

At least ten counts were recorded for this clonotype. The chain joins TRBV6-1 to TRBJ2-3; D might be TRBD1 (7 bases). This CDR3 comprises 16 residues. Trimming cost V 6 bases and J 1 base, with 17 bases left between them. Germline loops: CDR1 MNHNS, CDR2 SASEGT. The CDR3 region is CASSLQGGVGTDTQYF. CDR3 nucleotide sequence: TGTGCCAGCAGCCTCCAGGGGGGAGTTGGCACAGATACGCAGTATTTT.

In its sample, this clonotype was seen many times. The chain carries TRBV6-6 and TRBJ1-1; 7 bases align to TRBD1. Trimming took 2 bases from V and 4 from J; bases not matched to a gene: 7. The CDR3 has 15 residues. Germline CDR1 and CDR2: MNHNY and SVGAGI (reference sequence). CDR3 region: CASSYTQQGGTEAFF. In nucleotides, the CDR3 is TGTGCCAGCAGTTACACCCAGCAGGGGGGCACTGAAGCTTTCTTT.